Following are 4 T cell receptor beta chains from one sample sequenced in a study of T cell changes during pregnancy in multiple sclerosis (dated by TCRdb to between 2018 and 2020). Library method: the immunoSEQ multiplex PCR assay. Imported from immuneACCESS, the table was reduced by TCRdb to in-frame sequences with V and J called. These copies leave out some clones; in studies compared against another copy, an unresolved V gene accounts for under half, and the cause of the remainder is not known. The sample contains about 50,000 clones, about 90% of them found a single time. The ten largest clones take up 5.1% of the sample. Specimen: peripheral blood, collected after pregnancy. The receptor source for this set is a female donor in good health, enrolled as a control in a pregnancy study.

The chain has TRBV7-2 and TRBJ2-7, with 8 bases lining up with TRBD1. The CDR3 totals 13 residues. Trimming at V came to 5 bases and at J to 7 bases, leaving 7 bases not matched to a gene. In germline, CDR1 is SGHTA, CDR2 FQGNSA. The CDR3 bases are TGTGCCAGCAGCCTGGACAGGGTAATGGAGCAGTACTTC. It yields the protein CASSLDRVMEQYF.

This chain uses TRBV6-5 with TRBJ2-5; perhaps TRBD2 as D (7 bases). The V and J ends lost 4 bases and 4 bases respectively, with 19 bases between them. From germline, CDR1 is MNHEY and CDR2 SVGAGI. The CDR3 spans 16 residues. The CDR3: CASSSKGGVGGETQYF. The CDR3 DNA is TGTGCCAGCAGTTCGAAGGGGGGGGTAGGGGGAGAGACCCAGTACTTC.

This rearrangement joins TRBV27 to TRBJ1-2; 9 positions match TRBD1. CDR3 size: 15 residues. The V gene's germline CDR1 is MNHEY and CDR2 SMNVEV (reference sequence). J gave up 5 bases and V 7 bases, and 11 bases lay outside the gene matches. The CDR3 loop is CASTRLDRGRYGYTF. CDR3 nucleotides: TGTGCCAGCACTCGACTGGACAGGGGAAGGTATGGCTACACCTTC.

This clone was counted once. As DNA, the CDR3 is TGTGCCTGCCTCCGGACAGGGGGCTTCAGGGGCTACACCTTC. Translating gives CACLRTGGFRGYTF. V gene TRBV30 combines with J gene TRBJ1-2; TRBD1 matches at 11 bases. This CDR3 has 14 residues. CDR1 GTSNPN and CDR2 SVGIG come from the germline V gene (reference sequence). With V trimmed by 6 bases and J by 8 bases, 11 bases remained unmatched.